This T cell receptor beta chain came from a study of cytomegalovirus exposure and HLA in healthy donors. Study results and caveats: Another analysis was done later, and it associated around 17,000 TCR beta sequences with HLA alleles at 0.05 false discovery rate.

Whereas donors were nominally healthy upon sampling, unrecorded immune exposures were probable. The primer mix had 60 Vbeta and 13 Jbeta primers. Data came from immunoSEQ multiplex PCR; TCRdb stores just in-frame clones and leaves some out. The sample carries approximately 190,000 clones, roughly 76% recorded once. There are 15 residues in the CDR3. Germline V lookup: CDR1 SGHAT, CDR2 FQNNGV. Trimming left V 1 base short and J 9 bases short, with 13 bases between. Regarding this clone: Its antigen is not known.

The chain couples TRBV11-2 to TRBJ1-6; D remains unclear. Sample: PBMCs. This TCR was recovered from a woman aged 25 to 39 in good health and CMV-seropositive. CDR3 bases: TGTGCCAGCAGCTTAGTTATGGGAGGGATTTCACCCCTCCACTTT. Translation: CASSLVMGGISPLHF.